This T cell receptor (beta chain) was obtained from a study of early T cells in non-severe SARS-CoV-2 infection. Study at large: Investigators sequenced bulk RNA drawn from unsorted whole blood, and chains remained unpaired. The study's findings and limits: Matches to VDJdb favored anti-spike CD8 responses and missed private and CD4 specificities.

A word on this clonotype: What it binds is unknown.

The CDR3 has 14 residues. With 0 bases removed from V and 5 bases from J, the gap between germline ends came to 9 bases. Germline lookup yields CDR1 SGHRS and CDR2 YFSETQ. Researchers tagged individual cDNA molecules with unique molecular identifiers. One entry per CDR3 protein results from TCRdb running MiXCR on the 5' RACE reads. The repertoire has tens of thousands of distinct CDR3 sequences, 11% of them found once; the top ten carry roughly 3%. The chain couples TRBV5-1 to TRBJ1-5, with a tentative D call TRBD1 (5 bases). Material: whole blood, obtained at baseline. This sequence originates from an adult who was a healthcare worker with PCR-confirmed SARS-CoV-2 infection or an uninfected control (not recorded which). The CDR3 bases are TGCGCCAGCAGCTTGGAGGGGCAAGATCAGCCCCAGCATTTT. It is translated as CASSLEGQDQPQHF.